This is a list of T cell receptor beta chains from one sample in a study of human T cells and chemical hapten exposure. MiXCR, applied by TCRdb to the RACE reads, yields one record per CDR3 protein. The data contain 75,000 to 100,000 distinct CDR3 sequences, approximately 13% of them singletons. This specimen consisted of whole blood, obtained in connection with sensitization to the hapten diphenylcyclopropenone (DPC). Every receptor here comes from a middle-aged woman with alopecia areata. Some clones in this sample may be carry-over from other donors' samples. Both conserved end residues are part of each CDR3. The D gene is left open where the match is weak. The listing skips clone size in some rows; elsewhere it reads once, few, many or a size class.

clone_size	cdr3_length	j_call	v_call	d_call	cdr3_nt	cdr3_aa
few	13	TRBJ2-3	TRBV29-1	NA	TGCAGCGTCGCGGGACGTTTCACAGATACGCAGTATTTT	CSVAGRFTDTQYF
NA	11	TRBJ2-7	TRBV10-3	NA	TGTGCCATCAGGGCAGGGGTCGAGCAGTACTTC	CAIRAGVEQYF
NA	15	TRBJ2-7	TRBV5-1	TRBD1	TGCGCCAGCAGCCCGCAGGGACAGGGACCCTACGAGCAGTACTTC	CASSPQGQGPYEQYF
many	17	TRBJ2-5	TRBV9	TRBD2	TGTGCCAGCAGCGTAGCTCGGACTAGCGGAGACCAAGAGACCCAGTACTTC	CASSVARTSGDQETQYF
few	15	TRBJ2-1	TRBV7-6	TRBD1	TGTGCCAGCAGCTTAGGGACCGGGACAGGGGAGTCGCGGTTCTTC	CASSLGTGTGESRFF
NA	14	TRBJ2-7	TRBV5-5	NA	TGTGCCAGCAGCTTGACAGGCGCTGCCTACGAGCAGTACTTC	CASSLTGAAYEQYF
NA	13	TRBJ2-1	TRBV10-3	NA	TGTGCCATCACAGCCCGACTAGGCGATGAGCAGTTCTTC	CAITARLGDEQFF
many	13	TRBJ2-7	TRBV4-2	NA	TGTGCCAGCAGCCAAGACCCAACCTACGAGCAGTACTTC	CASSQDPTYEQYF
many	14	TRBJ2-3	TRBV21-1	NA	TGTGCCAGCAGGACACAGGGGTCAACAGATACGCAGTATTTT	CASRTQGSTDTQYF
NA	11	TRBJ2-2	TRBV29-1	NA	TGCAGCGTAGGGGATGGCGGGGAGCTGTTTTTT	CSVGDGGELFF
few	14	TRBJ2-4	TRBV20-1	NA	TGCAGTGCTAGAGGTCGAAGCCCTGAAAACATTCAGTACTTC	CSARGRSPENIQYF
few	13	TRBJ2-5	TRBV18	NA	TGTGCCAGCTCACCACGGCCCTCAGAGACCCAGTACTTC	CASSPRPSETQYF
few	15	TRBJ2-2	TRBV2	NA	TGTGCCAGCAGTCAAGAGAGGACGGCCACCGGGGAGCTGTTTTTT	CASSQERTATGELFF
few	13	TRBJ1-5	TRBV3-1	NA	TGTGCCAGCAGCCAAGTCGCGAATCAGCCCCAGCATTTT	CASSQVANQPQHF
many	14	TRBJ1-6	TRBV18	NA	TGTGCCAGCTCACCGGGAATGGGAAATTCACCCCTCCACTTT	CASSPGMGNSPLHF
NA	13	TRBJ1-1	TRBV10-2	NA	TGCGCCAGCATAAGAGGGTTGAACACTGAAGCTTTCTTT	CASIRGLNTEAFF
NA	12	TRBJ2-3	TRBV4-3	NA	TGCGCCAGCAGCCAAGATTCAGATACGCAGTATTTT	CASSQDSDTQYF
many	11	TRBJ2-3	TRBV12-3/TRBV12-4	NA	TGTGCCAGCAGCGAGACAGATACGCAGTATTTT	CASSETDTQYF
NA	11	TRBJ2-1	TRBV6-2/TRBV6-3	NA	TGTGCCAGCGGGGTCGCCAATGAGCAGTTCTTC	CASGVANEQFF
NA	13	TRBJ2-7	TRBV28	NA	TGTGCCAGCAGTTTTGGACGGGTCTACGAGCAGTACTTC	CASSFGRVYEQYF
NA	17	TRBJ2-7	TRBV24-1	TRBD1	TGTGCCACCAGTGATACTCCCCGACAGGGACCTTCTCACGAGCAGTACTTC	CATSDTPRQGPSHEQYF
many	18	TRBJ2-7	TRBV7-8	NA	TGTGCCAGCAGCTTGATGGCGGGCGGTGAGACTCTCTTGAGTGAGCAGTACTTC	CASSLMAGGETLLSEQYF
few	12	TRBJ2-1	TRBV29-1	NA	TGCAGCGTTGAGGTCGTTTCGGGGGAACGGTTCTTC	CSVEVVSGERFF
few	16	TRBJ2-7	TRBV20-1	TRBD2	TGCAGTGCTATTTCCTGGGAGCGGGGCGGGATAGGCGAGCAGTACTTC	CSAISWERGGIGEQYF